This T cell receptor beta chain was identified in a study of cytomegalovirus exposure and HLA in healthy donors. PCR amplification relied on 60 Vbeta primers (plus 13 Jbeta primers). This table comes from immunoSEQ multiplex PCR, and its TCRdb copy is limited to in-frame clones, with some not included. The table lists approximately 120,000 clones, about 80% of them singletons, with less than 3.5% in the top ten. The germline V and J ends were trimmed by 6 bases and 4 bases, with 17 bases remaining between them. CDR3 length: 14 amino acids. The germline gives CDR1 SGHDT, CDR2 YYEEEE. This chain uses TRBV5-6 with TRBJ2-7; weak D call: TRBD1 (5 bases). What was sequenced was PBMCs. The receptor's source is a female donor in good health and CMV-seronegative. The CDR3 DNA is TGTGCCAGCACTCAAAACACAGGTACATACGAGCAGTACTTC. Protein sequence: CASTQNTGTYEQYF.